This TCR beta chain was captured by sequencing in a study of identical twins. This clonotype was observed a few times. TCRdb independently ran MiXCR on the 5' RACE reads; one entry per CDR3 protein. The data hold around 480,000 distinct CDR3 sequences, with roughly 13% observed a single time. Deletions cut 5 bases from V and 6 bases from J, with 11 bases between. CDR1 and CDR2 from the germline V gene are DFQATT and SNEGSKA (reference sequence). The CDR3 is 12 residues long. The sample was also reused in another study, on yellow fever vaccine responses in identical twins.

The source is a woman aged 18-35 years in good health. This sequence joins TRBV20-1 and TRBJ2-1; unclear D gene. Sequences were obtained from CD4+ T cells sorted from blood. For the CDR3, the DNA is TGCAGTGCTTTACAACTCCGCAATGAGCAGTTCTTC. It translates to CSALQLRNEQFF.